The clone carrying this TCR beta chain was detected a few times. The antigen is undetermined. The data were taken from a study of T cell responses to AZD1222 COVID-19 vaccine. Study context: Second doses were pooled across both intervals (about 4 or about 12 weeks).

TCRdb's table, derived via immunoSEQ multiplex PCR, lists solely in-frame clones and lacks some. The sample consists of about 110,000 clones, around 83% of them appearing once. This CDR3 has 16 amino acids. V was trimmed by 4 bases and J by 5 bases, leaving 19 bases between them. Germline V gives CDR1 SGHRS, CDR2 YFSETQ. Study results and limitations: Spike-specific TCR breadth and depth both grew after two AZD1222 doses. The study found vaccine-associated CD4 TCRs spanning spike, dominant at 160-218 and 743-854. Clonal diversity may have been underestimated in mostly white British donors.

This receptor was obtained from an adult in good health. Sequencing used peripheral blood, obtained on day 0 of AZD1222 vaccination. V is TRBV5-1 and J is TRBJ2-4; D is possibly TRBD1 (5 bases). CDR3 amino acids: CASSPSSSSTENIQYF. Here the CDR3 DNA reads TGCGCCAGCAGCCCCAGCTCCTCCTCGACAGAAAACATTCAGTACTTC.